These 17 T cell receptor beta chains originate from one sample sequenced in a study of blood T cell repertoires in COVID-19. Assay used: immunoSEQ multiplex PCR; TCRdb lists only in-frame clones, some missing. The repertoire consists of tens of thousands of clones, with roughly nine tenths occurring once and the leading ten covering approximately 6.4%. The sample was peripheral blood. These receptors came from a man in his 70s with active COVID-19.

The chain recombines TRBV9 with TRBJ2-3; D not resolved. The CDR3 runs 14 residues. V was trimmed by 1 base and J by 1 base, leaving 7 bases between them. In germline, CDR1 is SGDLS, CDR2 YYNGEE. CDR3 coding DNA: TGTGCCAGCAGCGTAATTCCGGGCACAGATACGCAGTATTTT. This gives the protein CASSVIPGTDTQYF.

Only one count was recorded for this clone. The chain is built from TRBV7-9 and TRBJ1-1; TRBD1 agrees at 9 bases. V shed 6 bases and J 8 bases; nucleotides not matched to a gene: 7. Germline V gene lookup returns CDR1 SEHNR and CDR2 FQNEAQ (reference sequence). The CDR3 spans 13 residues. The CDR3 DNA follows: TGTGCCAGCAGTCCAGGGACAGGGCCCGAAGCTTTCTTT. Its translation is CASSPGTGPEAFF.

The gene calls are TRBV6-4 and TRBJ1-2; D is undetermined. CDR3 length: 11 amino acids. The ends were cut back, 4 bases at V and 8 bases at J, with 8 bases in the middle. Germline V gene data show CDR1 as MRHNA and CDR2 as SNTAGT. The CDR3 sequence: CASSGLGGYTF. The DNA of the CDR3 is TGTGCCAGCAGTGGCCTAGGAGGCTACACCTTC.

This chain joins TRBV19 and TRBJ1-5; weak D call: TRBD1 (6 bases). From germline, CDR1 is LNHDA and CDR2 SQIVND (reference sequence). CDR3 length equals 15 residues. Between the trimmed V and J ends, which lost 4 bases and 0 bases, there was a span of 10 bases. The DNA of the CDR3 is TGTGCCAGTAGTACGACAGGATATAGCAATCAGCCCCAGCATTTT. Translating gives CASSTTGYSNQPQHF.

This chain links TRBV24-1 with TRBJ1-3; D is unclear. CDR1 KGHDR and CDR2 SFDVKD come from the germline V gene. The CDR3 extends over 15 amino acids. Trimming took off 4 bases at V and 0 bases at J, with 9 bases between the two ends. CDR3 amino acids: CATSDPRSSGNTIYF. CDR3 nucleotides: TGTGCCACCAGTGACCCCCGGAGCTCTGGAAACACCATATATTTT.

The chain uses TRBV7-3 and TRBJ1-2; maybe TRBD1 (5 bases). V was trimmed by 6 bases and J by 8 bases, leaving 28 bases between them. The CDR3 has 17 residues. Germline lookup yields CDR1 SGHTA and CDR2 FQGTGA. CDR3 region: CASSLGQGLSPPWGYTF. The CDR3 nucleotides are TGTGCCAGCAGTTTAGGGCAGGGACTATCCCCTCCATGGGGCTACACCTTC.

This rearrangement joins TRBV30 to TRBJ1-4, with TRBD1 as a possible D gene (6 bases). Looked up from germline, CDR1 is GTSNPN and CDR2 is SVGIG (reference sequence). V was shortened by 7 bases and J by 1 base, with 13 bases between the two germline ends. The CDR3 consists of 14 residues. The CDR3 DNA sequence: TGTGCCTTGGGACAAGGGGGAACTAATGAAAAACTGTTTTTT. This translates into CALGQGGTNEKLFF.

This clone occurred a few times. The chain recombines TRBV5-1 with TRBJ2-7; perhaps TRBD1 as D (5 bases). Germline V CDR1 and CDR2: SGHRS, YFSETQ. Trimming removed 5 bases from V and 0 bases from J, with 18 bases in between. The CDR3 extends over 16 amino acids. CDR3 nucleotides: TGCGCCAGCAGTCCCATGGGGCAGCAAAGCTCCTACGAGCAGTACTTC. It specifies CASSPMGQQSSYEQYF. The full variable domain, rest sourced from reference TRBV5-1 and TRBJ2-7, is KAGVTQTPRYLIKTRGQQVTLSCSPISGHRSVSWYQQTPGQGLQFLFEYFSETQRNKGNFPGRFSGRQFSNSRSEMNVSTLELGDSALYLCASSPMGQQSSYEQYFGPGTRLTVT.

V and J are TRBV19 and TRBJ2-6; maybe TRBD1 (6 bases). CDR3 length: 15 amino acids. Germline V gene lookup returns CDR1 LNHDA and CDR2 SQIVND (reference sequence). The ends were cut back, 5 bases at V and 2 bases at J, with 10 bases in the middle. This chain's CDR3 is CASSPRTAGANVLTF. In nucleotides, the CDR3 is TGTGCCAGTAGTCCAAGGACAGCTGGGGCCAACGTCCTGACTTTC. Variable domain in full (rest from reference TRBV19 and TRBJ2-6): DGGITQSPKYLFRKEGQNVTLSCEQNLNHDAMYWYRQDPGQGLRLIYYSQIVNDFQKGDIAEGYSVSREKKESFPLTVTSAQKNPTAFYLCASSPRTAGANVLTFGAGSRLTVL.

The rearrangement joins TRBV2 to TRBJ1-1; no firm D call. V lost 6 bases and J 3 bases, leaving 11 bases between the germline ends. The V gene's germline CDR1 is SNHLY and CDR2 FYNNEI. This CDR3 is built from 13 residues. CDR3 in DNA: TGTGCCAGCAGGCAGGAGGCAGACACTGAAGCTTTCTTT. Translated: CASRQEADTEAFF.

V and J are TRBV10-3 and TRBJ2-5, with TRBD1 as a possible D gene (5 bases). CDR1 and CDR2 (germline): ENHRY, SYGVKD. This CDR3 has 14 amino acids. Between the trimmed V and J ends, which lost 4 bases and 1 base, there was a span of 10 bases. The CDR3 spells CAISAQAPQETQYF. The CDR3, as DNA: TGTGCCATCAGTGCACAGGCCCCCCAAGAGACCCAGTACTTC.

The chain uses TRBV6-1 and TRBJ1-6, with unresolved D. V was cut by 0 bases and J by 6 bases, with 6 bases left in between. The germline V gene has CDR1 MNHNS and CDR2 SASEGT. This CDR3 comprises 14 residues. CDR3: CASSEAYVNSPLHF. The CDR3 coding sequence is TGTGCCAGCAGTGAAGCGTATGTTAATTCACCCCTCCACTTT.

The rearrangement links TRBV4-1 to TRBJ2-2, with 10 bases that match TRBD2. The CDR3 length is 16 residues. Trimming cost V 4 bases and J 3 bases; bases outside gene matches: 5. Germline V gene sequence: CDR1 MGHRA, CDR2 YSYEKL. The CDR3 DNA is TGCGCCAGCAGCCCTTCTAGCGGGGGTCACACCGGGGAGCTGTTTTTT. The encoded protein is CASSPSSGGHTGELFF.

V usage is TRBV2 and J usage is TRBJ2-1; TRBD2 agrees at 15 bases. V lost 6 bases, J lost 0 bases, and 9 bases stayed unmatched. This CDR3 has 19 amino acids. Germline-derived CDR1 and CDR2 are SNHLY and FYNNEI. CDR3 protein: CASRQGTSGGQSSYNEQFF. The CDR3 coding sequence is TGTGCCAGCAGGCAAGGGACTAGCGGGGGGCAGAGCTCCTACAATGAGCAGTTCTTC. Full variable domain (missing parts from reference TRBV2 and TRBJ2-1): EPEVTQTPSHQVTQMGQEVILRCVPISNHLYFYWYRQILGQKVEFLVSFYNNEISEKSEIFDDQFSVERPDGSNFTLKIRSTKLEDSAMYFCASRQGTSGGQSSYNEQFFGPGTRLTVL.

CDR3 nucleotide sequence: TGTGCCAGTAGTTTTGACTTTGGGGCCAGATCCAATCAGCCCCAGCATTTT. Translating it yields CASSFDFGARSNQPQHF. The chain has TRBV19 and TRBJ1-5; tentatively, D is TRBD1 (5 bases). Per the germline V gene, CDR1 is LNHDA and CDR2 is SQIVND (reference sequence). The CDR3 consists of 17 residues. With 5 bases removed from V and 3 bases from J, the gap between germline ends came to 20 bases.

The rearrangement joins TRBV18 to TRBJ1-1, with 11 bases lining up with TRBD1. Germline loops: CDR1 KGHSH, CDR2 LQKENI. The CDR3 sequence is 17 residues long. The V and J ends lost 1 base and 4 bases, in that order; junction bases with no gene match: 8. CDR3 sequence reads: CASSPHPVGTGGTEAFF. CDR3 nucleotides: TGTGCCAGCTCACCACACCCCGTGGGGACAGGGGGCACTGAAGCTTTCTTT.

CDR3 in amino acids: CASSQGGSGGAVDTQYF. CDR3 bases: TGTGCCAGCAGCCAAGGCGGTAGCGGGGGGGCCGTAGATACGCAGTATTTT. The chain couples TRBV4-2 to TRBJ2-3, with TRBD2 matching 11 bases. Germline loops: CDR1 LGHNA, CDR2 YNFKEQ. V shed 1 base and J 5 bases; nucleotides not matched to a gene: 8. This CDR3 region has 17 residues.